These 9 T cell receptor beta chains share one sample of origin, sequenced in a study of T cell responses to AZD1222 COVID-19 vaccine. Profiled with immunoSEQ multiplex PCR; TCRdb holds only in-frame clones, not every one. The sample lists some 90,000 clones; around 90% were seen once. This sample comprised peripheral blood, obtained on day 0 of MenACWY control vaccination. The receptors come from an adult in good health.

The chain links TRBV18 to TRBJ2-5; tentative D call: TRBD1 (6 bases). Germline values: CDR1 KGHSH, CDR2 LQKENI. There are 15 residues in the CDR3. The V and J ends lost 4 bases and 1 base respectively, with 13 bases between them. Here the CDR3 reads CASSHTTGTQETQYF. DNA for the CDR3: TGTGCCAGCTCACACACTACAGGGACCCAAGAGACCCAGTACTTC.

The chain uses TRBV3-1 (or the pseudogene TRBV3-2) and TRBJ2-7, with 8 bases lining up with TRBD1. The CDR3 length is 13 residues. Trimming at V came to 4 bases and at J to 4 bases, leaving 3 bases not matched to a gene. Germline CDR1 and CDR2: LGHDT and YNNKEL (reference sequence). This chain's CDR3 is CASSRTGTYEQYF. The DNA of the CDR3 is TGTGCCAGCAGCCGGACAGGGACTTACGAGCAGTACTTC.

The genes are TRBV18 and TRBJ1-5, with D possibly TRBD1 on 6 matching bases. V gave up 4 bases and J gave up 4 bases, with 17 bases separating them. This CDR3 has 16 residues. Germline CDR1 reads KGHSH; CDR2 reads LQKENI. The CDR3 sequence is CASSLASGQTNQPQHF. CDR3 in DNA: TGTGCCAGCTCACTAGCGTCGGGACAAACAAATCAGCCCCAGCATTTT. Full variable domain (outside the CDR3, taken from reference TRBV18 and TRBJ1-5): NAGVMQNPRHLVRRRGQEARLRCSPMKGHSHVYWYRQLPEEGLKFMVYLQKENIIDESGMPKERFSAEFPKEGPSILRIQQVVRGDSAAYFCASSLASGQTNQPQHFGDGTRLSIL.

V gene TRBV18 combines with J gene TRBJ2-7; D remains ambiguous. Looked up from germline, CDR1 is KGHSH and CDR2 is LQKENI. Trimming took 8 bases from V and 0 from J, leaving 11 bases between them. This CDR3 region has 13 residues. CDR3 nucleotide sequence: TGTGCCAGCCACCGGACCAGCTCCTACGAGCAGTACTTC. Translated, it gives CASHRTSSYEQYF.

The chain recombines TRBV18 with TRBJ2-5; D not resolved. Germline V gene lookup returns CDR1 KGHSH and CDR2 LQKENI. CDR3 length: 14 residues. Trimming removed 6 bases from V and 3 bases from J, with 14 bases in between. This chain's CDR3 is CASSPGLGKETQYF. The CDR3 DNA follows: TGTGCCAGCTCGCCCGGCCTAGGGAAAGAGACCCAGTACTTC.

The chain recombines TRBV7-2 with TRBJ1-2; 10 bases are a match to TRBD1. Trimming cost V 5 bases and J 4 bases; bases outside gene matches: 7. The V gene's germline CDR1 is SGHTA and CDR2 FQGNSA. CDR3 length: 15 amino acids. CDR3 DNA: TGTGCCAGCAGCATGACAGGGGGCATCATCTATGGCTACACCTTC. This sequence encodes CASSMTGGIIYGYTF.

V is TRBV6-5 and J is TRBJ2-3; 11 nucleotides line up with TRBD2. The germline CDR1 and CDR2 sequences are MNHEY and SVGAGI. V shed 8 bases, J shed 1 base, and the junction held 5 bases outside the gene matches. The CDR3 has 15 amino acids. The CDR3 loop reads CASFLTSGGTDTQYF. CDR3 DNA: TGTGCCAGCTTCCTGACTAGCGGGGGCACAGATACGCAGTATTTT.

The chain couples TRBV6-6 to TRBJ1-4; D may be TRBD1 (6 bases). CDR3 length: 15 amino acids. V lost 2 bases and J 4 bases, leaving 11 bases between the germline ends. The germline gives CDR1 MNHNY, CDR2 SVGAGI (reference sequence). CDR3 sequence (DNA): TGTGCCAGCAGTTACGGGACAACGAATAATGAAAAACTGTTTTTT. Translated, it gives CASSYGTTNNEKLFF.

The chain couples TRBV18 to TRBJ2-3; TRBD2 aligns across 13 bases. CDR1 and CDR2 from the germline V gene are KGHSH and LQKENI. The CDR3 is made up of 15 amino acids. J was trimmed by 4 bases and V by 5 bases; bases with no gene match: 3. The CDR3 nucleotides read TGTGCCAGCTCAACTAGCGGGGGGGCCGCAGATACGCAGTATTTT. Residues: CASSTSGGAADTQYF. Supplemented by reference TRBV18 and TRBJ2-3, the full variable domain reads NAGVMQNPRHLVRRRGQEARLRCSPMKGHSHVYWYRQLPEEGLKFMVYLQKENIIDESGMPKERFSAEFPKEGPSILRIQQVVRGDSAAYFCASSTSGGAADTQYFGPGTRLTVL.